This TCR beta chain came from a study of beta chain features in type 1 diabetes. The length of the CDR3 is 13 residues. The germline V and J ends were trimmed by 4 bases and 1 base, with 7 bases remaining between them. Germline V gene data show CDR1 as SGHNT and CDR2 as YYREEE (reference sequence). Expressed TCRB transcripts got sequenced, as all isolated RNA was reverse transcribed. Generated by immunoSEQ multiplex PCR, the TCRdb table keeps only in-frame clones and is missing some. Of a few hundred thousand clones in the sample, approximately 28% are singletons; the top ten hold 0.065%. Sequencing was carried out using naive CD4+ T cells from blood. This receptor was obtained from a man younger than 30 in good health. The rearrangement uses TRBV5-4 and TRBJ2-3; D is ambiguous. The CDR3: CASSPTGTDTQYF. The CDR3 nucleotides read TGTGCCAGCAGCCCCACTGGCACAGATACGCAGTATTTT.